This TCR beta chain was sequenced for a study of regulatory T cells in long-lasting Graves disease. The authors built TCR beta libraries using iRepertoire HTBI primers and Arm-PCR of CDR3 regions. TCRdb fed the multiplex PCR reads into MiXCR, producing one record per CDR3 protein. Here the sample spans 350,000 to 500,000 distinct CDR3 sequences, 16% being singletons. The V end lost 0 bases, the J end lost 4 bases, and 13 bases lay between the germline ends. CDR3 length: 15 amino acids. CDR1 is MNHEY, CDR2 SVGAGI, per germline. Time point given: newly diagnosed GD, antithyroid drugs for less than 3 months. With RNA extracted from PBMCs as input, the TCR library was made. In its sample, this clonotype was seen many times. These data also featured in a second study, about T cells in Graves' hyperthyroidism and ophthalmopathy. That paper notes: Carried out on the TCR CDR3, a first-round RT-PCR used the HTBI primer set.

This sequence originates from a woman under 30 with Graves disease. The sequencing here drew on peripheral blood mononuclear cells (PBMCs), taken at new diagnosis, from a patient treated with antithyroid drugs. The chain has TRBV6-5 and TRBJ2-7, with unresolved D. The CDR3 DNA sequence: TGTGCCAGCAGTTACTCCCGGATGCGCGAGTACGAGCAGTACTTC. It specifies CASSYSRMREYEQYF.